The clone carrying this T cell receptor beta chain was seen more than once but under ten times. Antigen: not known. This sample was included in a study of T cell repertoires in cytomegalovirus infection. Study context: Epitope selection comprised recently identified HLA-C-restricted CMV epitopes and well-studied HLA-B-restricted CMV epitopes. Signatures in public TCR beta sequences pointed to both CMV infection and matching HLA type.

Trimming removed 10 bases from V and 6 bases from J, with 17 bases in between. The CDR3 spans 13 residues. Germline values: CDR1 MNHNS, CDR2 SASEGT. TCRdb reprocessed the reads with MiXCR, giving one entry per CDR3 protein. The data hold nearly 700,000 distinct CDR3 sequences, with around 32% observed a single time. General observations from the study: CMV carriers having the relevant HLA were flagged by cumulative public TCR beta family frequency. Ex vivo responses were dominated by HLA-C-restricted CMV-specific TCR beta clonotypes.

The V call is TRBV6-1, the J call TRBJ2-3; tentative D call: TRBD2 (6 bases). This specimen consisted of cultured PBMCs, obtained from culture after CMV antigen stimulation. This TCR came from a human donor in good health (CMV status not recorded). Some clones in this sample may be carry-over from other donors' samples. CDR3 DNA: TGTGCCACCATTCCGGAGGGCCTGGATACGCAGTATTTT. Translated, it gives CATIPEGLDTQYF.